A selection of T cell receptor beta chains follows, all from one sample in a study of response to subunit inactivated influenza vaccine. MiXCR, run by TCRdb on the RT-PCR reads, gives a single entry per CDR3 protein. The sample lists hundreds of thousands of distinct CDR3 sequences, approximately 14% occurring once. Sequencing was performed on PBMCs from blood, taken 14 to 15 days before vaccination. Source of these receptors: a man aged 50 or older who received an inactivated influenza vaccine. Each CDR3 is given with its conserved first and last residue. A D gene is named only where the DNA matches it firmly. Only part of the rows carry a size: once, few, many, or a class if the clone is expanded.

v_call	j_call	clone_size	d_call	cdr3_nt	cdr3_aa
TRBV12-3/TRBV12-4	TRBJ2-1	.	TRBD1	TGTGCCAGCAGTCTGACCGGGACAGGGGCCTACAATGAGCAGTTCTTC	CASSLTGTGAYNEQFF
TRBV28	TRBJ2-5	.	TRBD1	TGTGCCAGCGGGACAGTGGGGTGGGAGACCCAGTACTTC	CASGTVGWETQYF
TRBV29-1	TRBJ2-7	.	.	TGCAGCGTTGGAAGGGTCCCCGAGCAGTACTTC	CSVGRVPEQYF
TRBV25-1	TRBJ2-7	.	.	TGTGCCAGCAGTGAATATCACCGGCAGGAAAGGCAGTACTTC	CASSEYHRQERQYF
TRBV6-5	TRBJ1-5	.	.	TGTGCCAGCAGTTCGGGACGGCGTAGCAATCAGCCCCAGCATTTT	CASSSGRRSNQPQHF
TRBV12-3/TRBV12-4	TRBJ1-1	many	.	TGTGCCAGCAGTTTTTCACAGGGAGGGACTGAAGCTTTCTTT	CASSFSQGGTEAFF
TRBV7-9	TRBJ2-1	many	.	TGTGCCAAGACAACAGGGAATGAGCAGTTCTTC	CAKTTGNEQFF
TRBV19	TRBJ2-3	few	.	TGTGCCAGTAGAACGACAGCTAGCACAGATACGCAGTATTTT	CASRTTASTDTQYF
TRBV27	TRBJ2-5	.	.	TGTGCCAGCAGGCCCAGCGGGCAAGAGACCCAGTACTTC	CASRPSGQETQYF
TRBV7-8	TRBJ1-5	.	.	TGTGCCAGCAGCTTAGGACGGATAAGTCAGCCCCAGCATTTT	CASSLGRISQPQHF
TRBV7-3	TRBJ1-1	.	TRBD1	TGTGCCAGCAGCCGACAGGGGCGGTCTGAAGCTTTCTTT	CASSRQGRSEAFF
TRBV11-3	TRBJ2-1	.	TRBD2	TGTGCCAGCAGCTTAGGCACTAGCGGGAGCCGTTACAATGAGCAGTTCTTC	CASSLGTSGSRYNEQFF
TRBV19	TRBJ2-5	.	.	TGTGCCAGTAGTCCCTCCTTCTGGGAGACCCAGTACTTC	CASSPSFWETQYF
TRBV5-1	TRBJ2-1	.	TRBD2	TGCGCCAGCAGCTTTCGGGGGGATTCCTACAATGAGCAGTTCTTC	CASSFRGDSYNEQFF
TRBV27	TRBJ2-3	few	.	TGTGCCAGCAGTTTTGGGGCAGGGACAGATACGCAGTATTTT	CASSFGAGTDTQYF
TRBV6-4	TRBJ2-3	.	TRBD2	TGTGCCAGCAGTGCGAGCGGGGGGGCCACAGATACGCAGTATTTT	CASSASGGATDTQYF
TRBV9	TRBJ2-7	.	TRBD1	TGTGCCAGCAGTCCCCGGGACAGATCCTACTACGAGCAGTACTTC	CASSPRDRSYYEQYF
TRBV5-1	TRBJ2-1	few	.	TGCGCCAGTTTCCCCGATGGGGCCCTATACAATGAGCAGTTCTTC	CASFPDGALYNEQFF
TRBV4-3	TRBJ2-7	.	TRBD2	TGCGCCAGCAGCCTCCGGACTAGCTCGGCGGATGAGCAGTACTTC	CASSLRTSSADEQYF
TRBV6-6	TRBJ2-7	few	.	TGTGCCAGCAGGTCAGGGGTTGAGCAGTACTTC	CASRSGVEQYF
TRBV30	TRBJ2-5	.	TRBD1	TGTGCCTGGAGTTACCGGACAGGGGGAAAGACCCAGTACTTC	CAWSYRTGGKTQYF
TRBV6-2/TRBV6-3	TRBJ2-5	.	.	TGTGCCAGCAAGAGGGACCACCAAGAGACCCAGTACTTC	CASKRDHQETQYF
TRBV20-1	TRBJ2-1	.	TRBD2	TGCAGTGCTACGGGACGGGGGGGCTCCTACAATGAGCAGTTCTTC	CSATGRGGSYNEQFF
TRBV6-6	TRBJ1-2	few	TRBD1	TGTGCCAGCAGGACAGGGGAAGATGGCTACACCTTC	CASRTGEDGYTF
TRBV29-1	TRBJ2-1	.	TRBD2	TGCAGCGTTGAAGAACTAGCGGGGGCCTCCTACAATGAGCAGTTCTTC	CSVEELAGASYNEQFF
TRBV3-1	TRBJ1-2	once	.	TGTGCCAGCAGCCAAACTCCCGGGGCAAGCTATGGCTACACCTTC	CASSQTPGASYGYTF
TRBV6-2/TRBV6-3	TRBJ1-2	few	.	TGTGCCAGCAGTTACTTTGCCGCGGGTTCGATCAACTATGGCTACACCTTC	CASSYFAAGSINYGYTF
TRBV20-1	TRBJ1-2	few	TRBD1	TGCAGTGCCTCAAGGCCGGGACAGGGGGTGAGGAACTATGGCTACACCTTC	CSASRPGQGVRNYGYTF
TRBV29-1	TRBJ2-7	many	.	TGCAGCGTTGAAGATCATAGCGGAACCTACGAGCAGTACTTC	CSVEDHSGTYEQYF
TRBV28	TRBJ2-7	.	TRBD1	TGTGCCAGCAGTTTCGCCGGGACAGGCTCCTACGAGCAGTACTTC	CASSFAGTGSYEQYF
TRBV3-1	TRBJ1-2	.	.	TGTGCCAGCAGCTTCCTGCAGAGACCTAGGGGCTACACCTTC	CASSFLQRPRGYTF
TRBV12-3/TRBV12-4	TRBJ2-7	many	.	TGTGCCAGCACGGCAGGGATCGGTTACGAGCAGTACTTC	CASTAGIGYEQYF
TRBV27	TRBJ1-1	.	.	TGTGCCAGCTCCTCCCGGGATTCGGGGCTTTCCAACACTGAAGCTTTCTTT	CASSSRDSGLSNTEAFF
TRBV7-3	TRBJ2-3	.	TRBD2	TGTGCCAGCAGCTTAACGGGGGGAGGGGCAGATACGCAGTATTTT	CASSLTGGGADTQYF
TRBV5-5	TRBJ2-1	many	.	TGTGCCAGCAGCTCCATATCTTTTGAGCAGTTCTTC	CASSSISFEQFF
TRBV28	TRBJ2-1	.	TRBD2	TGTGCCAGCAGTTCAGCGGGAGGTTCGGATGAGCAGTTCTTC	CASSSAGGSDEQFF
TRBV5-1	TRBJ2-5	few	TRBD1	TGCGCCAGCAGCCAAGGTGGACAGGGGAGAGAGACCCAGTACTTC	CASSQGGQGRETQYF
TRBV5-1	TRBJ1-1	few	.	TGCGCCAGCAGCTTGAGAGACCCGAACACTGAAGCTTTCTTT	CASSLRDPNTEAFF
TRBV28	TRBJ2-7	.	.	TGTGCCAGCAGCCCCCGTAACGAGCAGTACTTC	CASSPRNEQYF
TRBV7-2	TRBJ2-5	few	TRBD1	TGTGCCAGCAGCATACTTGGGACAGAACAAGAGACCCAGTACTTC	CASSILGTEQETQYF
TRBV10-3	TRBJ2-3	many	TRBD1	TGTGCCATCCTTAGACAGGGGATCACAGATACGCAGTATTTT	CAILRQGITDTQYF
TRBV27	TRBJ2-4	.	.	TGTGCCAGCAGCCTAGGGGCGGGAAGCATTCAGTACTTC	CASSLGAGSIQYF
TRBV20-1	TRBJ1-4	.	TRBD1	TGCAGTGCCACACAGGGGGCGTCGTCTAATGAAAAACTGTTTTTT	CSATQGASSNEKLFF
TRBV18	TRBJ2-7	.	TRBD2	TGTGCCAGCTCACCACAGACTAGCGGGAGTAGCGAGCAGTACTTC	CASSPQTSGSSEQYF
TRBV12-3/TRBV12-4	TRBJ1-2	.	.	TGTGCCAGCAGTGCCCGGGGTGGGGGTGGCTACACCTTC	CASSARGGGGYTF
TRBV7-9	TRBJ2-3	.	TRBD2	TGTGCCAGCAGCCAACGGACTAGCGGGAGGGGTGATACGCAGTATTTT	CASSQRTSGRGDTQYF
TRBV30	TRBJ2-7	.	.	TGTGCCTGGAGTGCACAGGGTGGAGGATTCTACGAGCAGTACTTC	CAWSAQGGGFYEQYF
TRBV5-1	TRBJ2-2	many	.	TGCGCCAGCAGCCTAGGGACGTCAGGCACCGGGGAGCTGTTTTTT	CASSLGTSGTGELFF
TRBV28	TRBJ2-5	few	.	TGTGCCAGCAGTTCGCCCGGCGGGATAGAGACCCAGTACTTC	CASSSPGGIETQYF
TRBV4-3	TRBJ2-2	many	TRBD2	TGCGCCAGCAGCCAAGGCGAACTAGCGGGAAACACCGGGGAGCTGTTTTTT	CASSQGELAGNTGELFF
TRBV11-2	TRBJ1-3	.	.	TGTGCCAGCAGCTTAGGTTTCGCGAGCTCTGGAAACACCATATATTTT	CASSLGFASSGNTIYF
TRBV10-3	TRBJ2-7	few	.	TGTGCCATCAGCCAGGGTACCTACGAGCAGTACTTC	CAISQGTYEQYF
TRBV25-1	TRBJ2-1	few	.	TGTGCCAGCAGTGGCCGGGACTCACGCCAACAATATGAGCAGTTCTTC	CASSGRDSRQQYEQFF
TRBV7-2	TRBJ2-3	few	.	TGTGCCAGCAGGGCGAGCGGGTTAAGCACAGATACGCAGTATTTT	CASRASGLSTDTQYF
TRBV12-3/TRBV12-4	TRBJ1-5	many	.	TGTGCCAGCAGCTACGGGGATGGGAATCAGCCCCAGCATTTT	CASSYGDGNQPQHF
TRBV4-3	TRBJ2-1	few	.	TGCGCCAGCAGCCAAGAGAGTGTGGGGGCCTATGAGCAGTTCTTC	CASSQESVGAYEQFF